The rows below give T cell receptor beta chains drawn from one sample of a study of memory CD4+ T cells and cytomegalovirus serostatus. Data came from immunoSEQ multiplex PCR; TCRdb stores just in-frame clones and leaves some out. The data contain almost 45,000 clones, approximately 81% of them singletons. The sample taken for sequencing was memory CD4+ T cells from blood. These receptors came from an adult in good health and CMV-seronegative. CDR3s include the opening cysteine and the closing phenylalanine or tryptophan. D genes are given only for firm matches. Expanded clones get a size class; other rows say once, few or many, or leave the size out.

clone_size	d_call	v_call	j_call	cdr3_nt	cdr3_aa
.	TRBD2	TRBV4-2	TRBJ2-1	TGTGCCAGCAGCCAAGAGGGGCTAGCGGTTAATGAGCAGTTCTTC	CASSQEGLAVNEQFF
.	TRBD1	TRBV7-9	TRBJ1-2	TGTGCCAGCAGCCGGGACAGTTTCTATGGCTACACCTTC	CASSRDSFYGYTF
.	TRBD1	TRBV7-2	TRBJ2-7	TGTGCCAGCAGCCTTACCCCCGGGACAGGACTTTACGAGCAGTACTTC	CASSLTPGTGLYEQYF
.	.	TRBV7-8	TRBJ2-7	TGTGCCAGCAGCTTAAGGGCTAATTCCTACGAGCAGTACTTC	CASSLRANSYEQYF
.	.	TRBV5-1	TRBJ1-1	TGCGCCAGCAGCTTGATCCTGGGTGACACTGAAGCTTTCTTT	CASSLILGDTEAFF
.	.	TRBV2	TRBJ2-2	TGTGCCAGCAACACCTACACCGGGGAGCTGTTTTTT	CASNTYTGELFF
.	TRBD1	TRBV7-2	TRBJ1-2	TGTGCCAGCAGCGGGGGGACAGGGCGCTATGGCTACACCTTC	CASSGGTGRYGYTF
.	TRBD1	TRBV30	TRBJ1-4	TGTGCCTGGAGTCGGACAGGGGGAAATGAAAAACTGTTTTTT	CAWSRTGGNEKLFF
.	.	TRBV6-6	TRBJ2-1	TGTGCCAGCTCCTTCGGCAATGAGCAGTTCTTC	CASSFGNEQFF
.	.	TRBV7-2	TRBJ1-2	TGTGCCAGCAGCCCCGGGACAACTAACTATGGCTACACCTTC	CASSPGTTNYGYTF
.	TRBD1	TRBV5-1	TRBJ2-1	TGCGCCAGCAGCTTGTTCGGACAGGGTGAAAATGAGCAGTTCTTC	CASSLFGQGENEQFF
.	.	TRBV21-1	TRBJ1-5	TGTGCCTGCCAACTTGACCGAGACGTGGGGTGTCAGCCCCAGCATTTT	CACQLDRDVGCQPQHF
few	TRBD1	TRBV5-1	TRBJ1-1	TGCGCCAGCAGCTGGGGACAGACGAGGGGCACTGAAGCTTTCTTT	CASSWGQTRGTEAFF
.	.	TRBV7-8	TRBJ2-1	TGTGCCAGCAGTCCCTCGGATGGCTCCTACAATGAGCAGTTCTTC	CASSPSDGSYNEQFF
.	.	TRBV4-2	TRBJ2-7	TGTGCCAGCAGCCAAGACGGCGGGGATTGGGAGCAGTACTTC	CASSQDGGDWEQYF
.	TRBD1	TRBV27	TRBJ1-2	TGTGCCAGCAGTTTGACAGGGGGGATTAGTGGCTACACCTTC	CASSLTGGISGYTF
.	TRBD1	TRBV7-9	TRBJ2-7	TGTGCCAGCAGCCGTATAACAGGGGGCTACGAGCAGTACTTC	CASSRITGGYEQYF
.	.	TRBV5-6	TRBJ1-6	TGTGCCAGCAGCTTGGGCCAGGCTCCCTTGAGCTCCTATAATTCACCCCTCCACTTT	CASSLGQAPLSSYNSPLHF
.	.	TRBV28	TRBJ1-6	TGTGCCAGCAGCCGTGTGGGGAGGGTAGGGGATTCACCCCTCCACTTT	CASSRVGRVGDSPLHF
.	.	TRBV2	TRBJ1-1	TGTGCCAGCAGTGTACTGTCGAACACTGAAGCTTTCTTT	CASSVLSNTEAFF
.	TRBD1	TRBV4-1	TRBJ2-5	TGCGCCAGCAGCCGGGACAGAGAAGAGACCCAGTACTTC	CASSRDREETQYF
.	.	TRBV5-6	TRBJ1-2	TGTGCCAGCAGCTTGGGAACGCGGGATGGCTACACCTTC	CASSLGTRDGYTF
.	.	TRBV20-1	TRBJ1-2	TGCAGCGGACCTTATGACTATGGCTACACCTTC	CSGPYDYGYTF
.	.	TRBV11-2	TRBJ2-3	TGTGCCAGCAGCTTAGATCGGTTGGCAGATACGCAGTATTTT	CASSLDRLADTQYF
few	TRBD1	TRBV19	TRBJ1-2	TGTGCCAGTAGTATAACGACAGGGTGGGGCTACACCTTC	CASSITTGWGYTF
once	.	TRBV6-5	TRBJ2-7	TGTGCCAGCAGTCCCCGAAGGGGGAGGGACGAGCAGTACTTC	CASSPRRGRDEQYF
.	.	TRBV11-2	TRBJ2-3	TGTGCCAGCAGCCAAACAGATACGCAGTATTTT	CASSQTDTQYF
.	.	TRBV4-1	TRBJ1-3	TGCGCCAGCAGCCCAGGTCGGGGTCGGGGATCAGGAAACACCATATATTTT	CASSPGRGRGSGNTIYF
.	TRBD1	TRBV6-6	TRBJ1-2	TGTGCCAGCAGTTTCGAACAGGGGGCTAACTATGGCTACACCTTC	CASSFEQGANYGYTF
.	TRBD2	TRBV6-1	TRBJ2-1	TGTGCCAGCAGTGCTCCGGGACTAGCGGGCAATGAGCAGTTCTTC	CASSAPGLAGNEQFF
once	TRBD2	TRBV5-1	TRBJ2-1	TGCGCCAGCAGCTCTACTAGCGGGACCTTGAATGAGCAGTTCTTC	CASSSTSGTLNEQFF
.	TRBD2	TRBV11-1	TRBJ2-1	TGTGCCAGCAGCTCTGCGGGACTACTATACAATGAGCAGTTCTTC	CASSSAGLLYNEQFF
.	.	TRBV7-2	TRBJ1-2	TGTGCCAGCAGCTTGGGTGTCGGGGATGCGGGTGGCTACACCTTC	CASSLGVGDAGGYTF
.	.	TRBV13	TRBJ2-1	TGTGCCAGCAGCTTAGAGGCTAGCCCTTTGGGGAATGAGCAGTTCTTC	CASSLEASPLGNEQFF
.	TRBD1	TRBV27	TRBJ2-1	TGTGCCAGCAGTTTATTGACAGGGACCTACAATGAGCAGTTCTTC	CASSLLTGTYNEQFF
.	.	TRBV7-2	TRBJ1-6	TGTGCCAGCAGCTTAGGTCGGCAGCCGAATTCACCCCTCCACTTT	CASSLGRQPNSPLHF
.	.	TRBV21-1	TRBJ2-5	TGTGCCAGCAGCAAACATCCGCCCGGGACAGGACAAGAGACCCAGTACTTC	CASSKHPPGTGQETQYF
.	.	TRBV6-6	TRBJ1-1	TGTGCCAGCAGGGCAGCCGGACGGCGGAACACTGAAGCTTTCTTT	CASRAAGRRNTEAFF
once	.	TRBV30	TRBJ1-1	TGTGCCTGGCACAAAACAAGGGCTGGTACTGAAGCTTTCTTT	CAWHKTRAGTEAFF
.	.	TRBV4-2	TRBJ2-3	TGTGCCAGCTCTAGACGGGAGACAGATACGCAGTATTTT	CASSRRETDTQYF
few	.	TRBV18	TRBJ2-3	TGTGCCAGCTCACCACGGCAGGGCACAGATACGCAGTATTTT	CASSPRQGTDTQYF
.	TRBD1	TRBV5-5	TRBJ1-1	TGTGCCAGCAGGTTCGACAGGGCCAGCACTGAAGCTTTCTTT	CASRFDRASTEAFF
.	TRBD1	TRBV11-2	TRBJ1-5	TGTGCCAGCAGCTCGACAGGGAGAGTCAATCAGCCCCAGCATTTT	CASSSTGRVNQPQHF
once	TRBD2	TRBV30	TRBJ2-1	TGTGCCTGGAGCCTAGCGGGAGTAAAGTCGGGGCAGTTCTTC	CAWSLAGVKSGQFF
.	TRBD1	TRBV11-3	TRBJ1-3	TGTGCCAGCAGCTTCCAGGGGGCGCGTGGAAACACCATATATTTT	CASSFQGARGNTIYF
.	.	TRBV18	TRBJ2-2	TGTGCCAGCTCACCAAAGAGAACGAACACCGGGGAGCTGTTTTTT	CASSPKRTNTGELFF
.	TRBD1	TRBV15	TRBJ1-5	TGTGCCACCAGCAGAAGACAGGGGGCGATCAATCAGCCCCAGCATTTT	CATSRRQGAINQPQHF
once	.	TRBV10-1	TRBJ1-5	TGCGCCAGCAGTGAGACTAATCAGCCCCAGCATTTT	CASSETNQPQHF
.	TRBD2	TRBV11-2	TRBJ2-5	TGTGCCAGCAGCTTCGTAGCGGGAGAGACCCAGTACTTC	CASSFVAGETQYF
.	.	TRBV30	TRBJ2-3	TGTGCCTGGAGTGTACTGGGGGCGCGGACGCAGTATTTT	CAWSVLGARTQYF
.	.	TRBV7-3	TRBJ2-1	TGTGCCAGCGGACCCGGGACAAGGGCTGGTGAGCAGTTCTTC	CASGPGTRAGEQFF
.	.	TRBV2	TRBJ2-1	TGTGCCAGCAGTGGGGGAGGACTGTCCTACAATGAGCAGTTCTTC	CASSGGGLSYNEQFF
.	TRBD1	TRBV7-2	TRBJ1-2	TGTGCCAGCAGCCGAGACAGGGCTGAGAGCTATGGCTACACCTTC	CASSRDRAESYGYTF
.	.	TRBV7-6	TRBJ2-5	TGTGCCAGCAGCGGCCGTGGTGCGGGACCACAAGAGACCCAGTACTTC	CASSGRGAGPQETQYF
.	TRBD1	TRBV6-4	TRBJ2-3	TGTGCCAGCAGTCTACAGGGGACAGATACGCAGTATTTT	CASSLQGTDTQYF